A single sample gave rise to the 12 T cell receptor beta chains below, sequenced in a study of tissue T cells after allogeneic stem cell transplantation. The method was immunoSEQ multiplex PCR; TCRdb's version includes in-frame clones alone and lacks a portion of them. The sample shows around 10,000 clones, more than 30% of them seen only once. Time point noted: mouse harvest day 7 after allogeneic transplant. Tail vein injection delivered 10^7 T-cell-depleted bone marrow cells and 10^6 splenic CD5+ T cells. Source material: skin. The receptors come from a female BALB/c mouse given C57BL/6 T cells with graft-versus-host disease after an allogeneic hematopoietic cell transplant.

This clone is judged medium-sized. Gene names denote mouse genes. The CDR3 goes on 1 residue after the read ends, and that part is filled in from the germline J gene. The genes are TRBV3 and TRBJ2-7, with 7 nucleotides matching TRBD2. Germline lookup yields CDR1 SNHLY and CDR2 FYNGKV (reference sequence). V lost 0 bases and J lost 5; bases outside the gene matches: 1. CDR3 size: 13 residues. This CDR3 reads CASSLAGGNEQYF. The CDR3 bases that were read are TGTGCCAGCAGCTTAGCTGGGGGGAATGAACAGTAC. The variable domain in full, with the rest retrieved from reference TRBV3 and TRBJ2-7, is GPKVLQIPSHQIIDMGQMVTLNCDPVSNHLYFYWYKQILGQQMEFLVNFYNGKVMEKSKLFKDQFSVERPDGSYFTLKIQPTALEDSAVYFCASSLAGGNEQYFGPGTRLTVL.

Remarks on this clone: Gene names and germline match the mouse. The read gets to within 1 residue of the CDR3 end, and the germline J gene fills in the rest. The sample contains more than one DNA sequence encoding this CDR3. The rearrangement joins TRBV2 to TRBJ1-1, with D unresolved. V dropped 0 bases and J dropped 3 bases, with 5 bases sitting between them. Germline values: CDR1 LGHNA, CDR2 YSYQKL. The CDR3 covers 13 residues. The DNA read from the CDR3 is TGTGCCAGCAGCCAAGACAGAGACACAGAAGTCTTC. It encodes CASSQDRDTEVF. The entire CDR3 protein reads CASSQDRDTEVFF. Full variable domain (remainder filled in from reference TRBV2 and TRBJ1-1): DPKIIQKPKYLVAVTGSEKILICEQYLGHNAMYWYRQSAKKPLEFMFSYSYQKLMDNQTASSRFQPQSSKKNHLDLQITALKPDDSATYFCASSQDRDTEVFFGKGTRLTVV.

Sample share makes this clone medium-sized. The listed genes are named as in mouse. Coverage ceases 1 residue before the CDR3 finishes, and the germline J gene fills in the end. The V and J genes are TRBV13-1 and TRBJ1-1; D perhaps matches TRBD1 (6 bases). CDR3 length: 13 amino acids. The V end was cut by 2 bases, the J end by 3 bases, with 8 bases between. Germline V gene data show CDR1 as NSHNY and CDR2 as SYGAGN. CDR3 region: CASSEDRDTEVFF. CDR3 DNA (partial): TGTGCCAGCAGTGAGGACAGAGACACAGAAGTCTTC.

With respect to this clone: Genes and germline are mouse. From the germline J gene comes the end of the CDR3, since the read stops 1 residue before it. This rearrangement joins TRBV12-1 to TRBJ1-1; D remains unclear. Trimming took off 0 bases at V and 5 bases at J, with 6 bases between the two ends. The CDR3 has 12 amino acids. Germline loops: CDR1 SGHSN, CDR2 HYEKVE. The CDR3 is CASSLEGTEVFF. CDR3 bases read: TGTGCCAGCTCTCTCGAGGGAACAGAAGTCTTC.

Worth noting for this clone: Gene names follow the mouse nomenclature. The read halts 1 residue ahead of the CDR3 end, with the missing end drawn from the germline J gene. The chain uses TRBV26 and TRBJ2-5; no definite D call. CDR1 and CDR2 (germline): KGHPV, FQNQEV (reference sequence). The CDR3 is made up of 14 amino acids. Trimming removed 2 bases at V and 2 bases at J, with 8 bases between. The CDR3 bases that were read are TGTGCCAGCAGTCTGACACAATTCCAAGACACCCAGTAC. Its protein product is CASSLTQFQDTQY. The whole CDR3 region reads CASSLTQFQDTQYF.

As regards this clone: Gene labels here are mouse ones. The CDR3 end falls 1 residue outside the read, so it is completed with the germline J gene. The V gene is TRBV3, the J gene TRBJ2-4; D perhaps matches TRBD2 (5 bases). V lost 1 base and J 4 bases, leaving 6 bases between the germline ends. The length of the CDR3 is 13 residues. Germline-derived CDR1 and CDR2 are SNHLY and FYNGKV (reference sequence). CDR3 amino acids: CASSLDGENTLYF. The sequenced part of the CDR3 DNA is TGTGCCAGCAGCTTAGATGGGGAAAACACCTTGTAC.

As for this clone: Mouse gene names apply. The covered CDR3 bases are TGTGCCAGCAGCTGGGGGGCTGGAAATACGCTCTAT. Its translation is CASSWGAGNTLY. The full CDR3 protein is CASSWGAGNTLYF. The chain employs TRBV26 and TRBJ1-3; D possibly corresponds to TRBD1 (5 bases). The DNA ends 1 residue before the CDR3 does, and the rest of the CDR3 is filled in from the germline J gene. Trimming shortened V by 6 bases and J by 2 bases, and 8 bases separated the two germline ends. This CDR3 region has 13 residues. Per germline, CDR1 KGHPV and CDR2 FQNQEV (reference sequence).

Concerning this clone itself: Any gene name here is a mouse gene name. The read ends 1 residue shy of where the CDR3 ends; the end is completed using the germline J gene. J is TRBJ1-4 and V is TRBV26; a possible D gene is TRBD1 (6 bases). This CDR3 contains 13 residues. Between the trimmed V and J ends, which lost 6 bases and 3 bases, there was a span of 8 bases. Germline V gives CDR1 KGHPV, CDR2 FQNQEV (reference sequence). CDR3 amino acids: CASRQGANERLFF. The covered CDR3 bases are TGTGCCAGCAGACAGGGAGCCAACGAAAGATTATTT.

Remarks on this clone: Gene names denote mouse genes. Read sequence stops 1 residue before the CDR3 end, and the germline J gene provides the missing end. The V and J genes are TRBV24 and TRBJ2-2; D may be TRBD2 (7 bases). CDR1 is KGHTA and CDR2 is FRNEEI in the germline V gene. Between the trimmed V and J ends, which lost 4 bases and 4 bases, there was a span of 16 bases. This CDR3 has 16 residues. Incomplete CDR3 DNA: TGTGCCAGCAGTCCCTCGGGGGGCGGCGGCACCGGGCAGCTCTAC. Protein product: CASSPSGGGGTGQLY. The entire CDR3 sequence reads CASSPSGGGGTGQLYF.

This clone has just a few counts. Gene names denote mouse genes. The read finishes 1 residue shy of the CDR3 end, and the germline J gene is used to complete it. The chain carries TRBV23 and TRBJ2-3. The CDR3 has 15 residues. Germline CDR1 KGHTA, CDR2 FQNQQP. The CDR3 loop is CSSSRDPSSAETLYF. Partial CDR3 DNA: TGCTCCAGCAGCCGGGACCCATCTAGTGCAGAAACGCTGTAT.

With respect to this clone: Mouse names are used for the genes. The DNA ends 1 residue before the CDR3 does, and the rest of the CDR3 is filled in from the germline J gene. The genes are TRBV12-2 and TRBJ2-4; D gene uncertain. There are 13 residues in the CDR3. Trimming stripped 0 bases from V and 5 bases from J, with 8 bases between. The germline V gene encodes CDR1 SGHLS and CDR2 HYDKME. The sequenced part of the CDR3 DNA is TGTGCCAGCTCTCTCGAAGGCTTAAACACCTTGTAC. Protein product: CASSLEGLNTLY. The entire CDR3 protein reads CASSLEGLNTLYF.

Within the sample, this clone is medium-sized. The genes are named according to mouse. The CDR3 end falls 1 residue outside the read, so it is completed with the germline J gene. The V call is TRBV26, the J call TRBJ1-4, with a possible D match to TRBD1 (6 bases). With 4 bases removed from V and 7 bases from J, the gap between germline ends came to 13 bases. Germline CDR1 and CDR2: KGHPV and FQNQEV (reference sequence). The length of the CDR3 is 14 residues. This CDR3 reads CASSPGHTGERLFF. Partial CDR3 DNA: TGTGCCAGCAGTCCGGGACACACCGGCGAAAGATTATTT.